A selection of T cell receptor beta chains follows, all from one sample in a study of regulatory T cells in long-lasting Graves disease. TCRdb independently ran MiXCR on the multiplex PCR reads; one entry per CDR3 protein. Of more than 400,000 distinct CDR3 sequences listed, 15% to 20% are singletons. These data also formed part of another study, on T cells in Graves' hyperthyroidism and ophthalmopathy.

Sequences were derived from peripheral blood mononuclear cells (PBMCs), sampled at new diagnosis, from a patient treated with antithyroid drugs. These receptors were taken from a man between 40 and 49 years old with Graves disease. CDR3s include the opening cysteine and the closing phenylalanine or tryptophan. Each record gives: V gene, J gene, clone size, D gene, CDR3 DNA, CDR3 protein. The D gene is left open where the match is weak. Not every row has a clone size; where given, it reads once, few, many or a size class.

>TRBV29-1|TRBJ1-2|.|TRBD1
TGCAGCGTTGTATTCGGCGGGCAGGGGGCATCAGGCTACACCTTC
CSVVFGGQGASGYTF
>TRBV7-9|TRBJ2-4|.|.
TGTGCCAGCAGCCTTTCAGAGCCTCTAGACATTCAGTACTTC
CASSLSEPLDIQYF
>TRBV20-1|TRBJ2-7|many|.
TGCAGTGCTACCCTCCCGGGAACAGTGGCCTACGAGCAGTACTTC
CSATLPGTVAYEQYF
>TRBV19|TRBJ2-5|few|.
TGTGCCAGTAGTTTCTCCGGGACCCAGTACTTC
CASSFSGTQYF
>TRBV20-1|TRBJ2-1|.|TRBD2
TGCAGTGCTAGAGTGTGGCTAGCGGGGGGGGTCAATGAGCAGTTCTTC
CSARVWLAGGVNEQFF
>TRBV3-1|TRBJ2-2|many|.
TGTGCCAGCAGCCCACCTACGACAGGGAGGGTCGGGGAGCTGTTTTTT
CASSPPTTGRVGELFF
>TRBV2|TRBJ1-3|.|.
TGTGCCAGCAGTAGTAACAGCAACTCTGGAAACACCATATATTTT
CASSSNSNSGNTIYF
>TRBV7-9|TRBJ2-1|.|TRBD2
TGTGCCAGCAGGGGACTTGGGACTAGCGGGAGGAGGGATGAGCAGTTCTTC
CASRGLGTSGRRDEQFF
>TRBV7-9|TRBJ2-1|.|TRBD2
TGTGCCAGCAGCTTACCGGGAGGGCCTTACAATAAGCAGTTCTTC
CASSLPGGPYNKQFF
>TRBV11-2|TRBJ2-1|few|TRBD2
TGTGCCAGCAGCTCAATCCCTAGCGGGGGAACCTACAATGAGCAGTTCTTC
CASSSIPSGGTYNEQFF
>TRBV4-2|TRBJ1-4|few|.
TGTGCCAGCAGCCACTTAGGAGATACAACTAATGAAAAACTGTTTTTT
CASSHLGDTTNEKLFF
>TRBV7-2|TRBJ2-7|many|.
TGTGCCAGCAGCTTTCCAGCCACCTACGAGCAGTACTTC
CASSFPATYEQYF
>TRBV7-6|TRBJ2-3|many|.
TGTGCCAGCAGCTTAGCCACTAGTGGAGGAGATACGCAGTATTTT
CASSLATSGGDTQYF
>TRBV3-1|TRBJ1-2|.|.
TGTGCCAGCAGCCAAGATCCCCGGACAGTCGACTATGGCTACACCTTC
CASSQDPRTVDYGYTF
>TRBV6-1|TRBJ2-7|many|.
TGTGCCAGCAGTGATCCCCACGAGCAGTACTTC
CASSDPHEQYF
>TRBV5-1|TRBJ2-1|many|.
TGCGCCAGCAGCAGAACCGGGATTGAGCAGTTCTTC
CASSRTGIEQFF
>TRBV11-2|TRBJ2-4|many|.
TGTGCCAGCAGCTTAGGGGCTAGCTGGGAAGCTCGTAACATTCAGTACTTC
CASSLGASWEARNIQYF
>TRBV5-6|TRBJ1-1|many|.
TGTGCCAGCAGCTTTGGGTCTTCCCGTTACACTGAAGCTTTCTTT
CASSFGSSRYTEAFF
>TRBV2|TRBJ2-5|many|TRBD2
TGTGCCAGCAGTATAGCGGGAGAAGAGACCCAGTACTTC
CASSIAGEETQYF
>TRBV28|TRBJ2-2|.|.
TGTGCCAGCACAAACGGGGCGGAGAACACCGGGGAGCTGTTTTTT
CASTNGAENTGELFF
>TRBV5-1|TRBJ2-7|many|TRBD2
TGCGCCAGCAGCTTGGGGAGGACTAGCGAGCAGTACTTC
CASSLGRTSEQYF
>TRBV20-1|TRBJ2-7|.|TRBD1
TGCAGTGCTGACAGGGCCTACGAGCAGTACTTC
CSADRAYEQYF
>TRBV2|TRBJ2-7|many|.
TGTGCCAGCAGTGGGGCTCGCCGCTACGAGCAGTACTTC
CASSGARRYEQYF
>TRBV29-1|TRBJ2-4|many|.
TGCAGCGCTGACACTACGAAAAACATTCAGTACTTC
CSADTTKNIQYF
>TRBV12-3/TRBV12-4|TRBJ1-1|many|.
TGTGCCAGCAGCTACGGGGGGTGGTTGGGGGCGAGAAACACTGAAGCTTTCTTT
CASSYGGWLGARNTEAFF
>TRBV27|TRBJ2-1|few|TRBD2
TGTGCCAGCAGTTTTTCTCTTAGCGGGAGGGCCTACAATGAGCAGTTCTTC
CASSFSLSGRAYNEQFF
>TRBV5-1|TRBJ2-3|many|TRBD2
TGCGCCAGCAGCCCGGGACTACCCTTGGGAGATACGCAGTATTTT
CASSPGLPLGDTQYF
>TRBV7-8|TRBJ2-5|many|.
TGTGCCAGCAGCTTAGGGCCAGGGTGGCAAGAGACCCAGTACTTC
CASSLGPGWQETQYF
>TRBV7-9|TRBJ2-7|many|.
TGTGCCAGCAGCTTAGTCGGATTGAGCTCCTACGAGCAGTACTTC
CASSLVGLSSYEQYF
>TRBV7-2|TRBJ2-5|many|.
TGTGCCAGCAGCTTAGGGGACAACTACCAAGAGACCCAGTACTTC
CASSLGDNYQETQYF
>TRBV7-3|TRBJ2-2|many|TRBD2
TGTGCCAGCAGCCCGCCCCCGGGACTAGCGGGAGCGGTCACCGGGGAGCTGTTTTTT
CASSPPPGLAGAVTGELFF
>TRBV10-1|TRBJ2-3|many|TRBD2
TGCGCCAGCAGTGAAGCGGGAAGAAGCACAGATACGCAGTATTTT
CASSEAGRSTDTQYF
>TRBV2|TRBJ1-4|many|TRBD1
TGTGCCAGCAGCAGGACAGGGGGCGGTGAAAAACTGTTTTTT
CASSRTGGGEKLFF
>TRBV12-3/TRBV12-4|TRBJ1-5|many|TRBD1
TGTGCCAGCAGTCAAACAGGGGCCGGCAATCAGCCCCAGCATTTT
CASSQTGAGNQPQHF
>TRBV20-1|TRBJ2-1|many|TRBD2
TGCAGTGCTAACCGGGAGGTCGGTGAGCAGTTCTTC
CSANREVGEQFF
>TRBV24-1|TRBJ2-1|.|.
TGTGCCACCAGTGATCCCGGGGGCGGAGGGTGGGGTGAGCAGTTCTTC
CATSDPGGGGWGEQFF
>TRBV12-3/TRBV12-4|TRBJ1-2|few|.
TGTGCCAGCAGTTTCACCCCCACCAGCTATGGCTACACCTTC
CASSFTPTSYGYTF
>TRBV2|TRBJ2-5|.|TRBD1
TGTGCCAGTAAGGGACAGGGGGGCCGGGAGACCCAGTACTTC
CASKGQGGRETQYF
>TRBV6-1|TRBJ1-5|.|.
TGTGCCAGCAATCCACAGGTCGGGCCGCCCCAGCATTTT
CASNPQVGPPQHF
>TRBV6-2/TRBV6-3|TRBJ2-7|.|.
TGTGCCAGCAGTTGGGACCGGGACCGAAACTACGAGCAGTACTTC
CASSWDRDRNYEQYF
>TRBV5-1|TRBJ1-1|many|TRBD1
TGCGCCAGCAGCTTGGCCCAGGGGACAGGGGATTTGAACACTGAAGCTTTCTTT
CASSLAQGTGDLNTEAFF
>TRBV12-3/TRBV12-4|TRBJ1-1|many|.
TGTGCCAGCAGTTCCCCGCCAGGGGTGAACACTGAAGCTTTCTTT
CASSSPPGVNTEAFF
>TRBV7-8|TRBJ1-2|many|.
TGTGCCAGCAGTCTGGACGTGTCTTATGGCTACACCTTC
CASSLDVSYGYTF
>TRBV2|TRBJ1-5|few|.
TGTGCCAGCAGTGGCCCGGACGGGAGGTGGCAGCCCCAGCATTTT
CASSGPDGRWQPQHF
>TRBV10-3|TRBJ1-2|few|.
TGTGCCATCAGTGAGGCGCTCTCTGGCTACACCTTC
CAISEALSGYTF
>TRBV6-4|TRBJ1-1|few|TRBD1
TGTGCCAGCAGTGACTCGAACAGGGGCACTGAAGCTTTCTTT
CASSDSNRGTEAFF
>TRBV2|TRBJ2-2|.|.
TGTGCCAGCACCAGAGAAACAGGAACCGGGGAGCTGTTTTTT
CASTRETGTGELFF
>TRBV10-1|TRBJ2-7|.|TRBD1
TGCGCCAGCCCGACAGGGTACGAGCAGTACTTC
CASPTGYEQYF
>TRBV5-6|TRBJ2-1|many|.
TGTGCCAGCAGCCGGACCGGGGGACGGGACAATGAGCAGTTCTTC
CASSRTGGRDNEQFF
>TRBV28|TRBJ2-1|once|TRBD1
TGTGCCAGCAGGTCCGGGACAGGGGGAAACAATGAGCAGTTCTTC
CASRSGTGGNNEQFF
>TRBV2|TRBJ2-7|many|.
TGTGCCACTTACGGGGGCGGGGACGAGCAGTACTTC
CATYGGGDEQYF
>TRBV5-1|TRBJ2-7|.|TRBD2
TGCGCCAGCAGCCCGGGACTAGCGGTTGGGACCTACGAGCAGTACTTC
CASSPGLAVGTYEQYF
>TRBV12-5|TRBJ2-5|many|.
TGTGCTAGTGGTTTCGGAACCTCCGAGCTTCAAGAGACCCAGTACTTC
CASGFGTSELQETQYF
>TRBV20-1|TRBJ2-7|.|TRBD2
TGCAGTGCTAAGGGACTAGAGCCCTACGAGCAGTACTTC
CSAKGLEPYEQYF
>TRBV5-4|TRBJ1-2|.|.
TGTGCCAGCAGCTTTAGGGGGAGGTATGGCTACACCTTC
CASSFRGRYGYTF
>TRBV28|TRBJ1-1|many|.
TGTGCCAGCAGCTACGACAAAGGGTTTGAAGCTTTCTTT
CASSYDKGFEAFF
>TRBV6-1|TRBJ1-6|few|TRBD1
TGTGCCAGCAGCGATCCTCAGGGGGCCGGTTCACCCCTCCACTTT
CASSDPQGAGSPLHF